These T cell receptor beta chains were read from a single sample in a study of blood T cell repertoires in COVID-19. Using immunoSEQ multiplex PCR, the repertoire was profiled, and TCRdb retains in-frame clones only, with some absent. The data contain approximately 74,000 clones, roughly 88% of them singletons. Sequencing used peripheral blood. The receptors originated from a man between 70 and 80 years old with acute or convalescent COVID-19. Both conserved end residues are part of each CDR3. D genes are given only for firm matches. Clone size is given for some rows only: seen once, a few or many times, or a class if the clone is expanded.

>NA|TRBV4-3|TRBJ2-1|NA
CASSLRASQTNNEQFF
TGCGCCAGCAGCCTCAGGGCCTCTCAGACCAACAATGAGCAGTTCTTC
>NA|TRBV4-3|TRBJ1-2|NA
CASSQAPGGGNYGYTF
TGCGCCAGCAGCCAAGCCCCCGGGGGAGGTAACTATGGCTACACCTTC
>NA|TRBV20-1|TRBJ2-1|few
CSANTYNEQFF
TGCAGTGCTAACACCTACAATGAGCAGTTCTTC
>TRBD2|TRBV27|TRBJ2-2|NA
CASRAAGGTTGELFF
TGTGCCAGCAGAGCAGCGGGAGGTACCACCGGGGAGCTGTTTTTT
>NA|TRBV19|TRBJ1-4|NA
CASSIVQTTNEKLFF
TGTGCCAGTAGTATAGTACAGACAACTAATGAAAAACTGTTTTTT
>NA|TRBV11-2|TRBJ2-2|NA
CASSGTWRGLGGELFF
TGTGCCAGCTCCGGAACTTGGAGGGGGCTAGGCGGGGAGCTGTTTTTT
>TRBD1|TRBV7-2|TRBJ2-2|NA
CASSPVGTVNTGELFF
TGTGCCAGCAGCCCCGTAGGGACAGTTAACACCGGGGAGCTGTTTTTT
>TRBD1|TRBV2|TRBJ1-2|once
CASSDQRQGAHGYTF
TGTGCCAGCAGCGATCAACGACAGGGGGCCCATGGCTACACCTTC
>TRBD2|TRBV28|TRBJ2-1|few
CASSPRSGLAGNLGYNEQFF
TGTGCCAGCAGCCCTCGTAGCGGACTAGCGGGAAATCTAGGCTACAATGAGCAGTTCTTC
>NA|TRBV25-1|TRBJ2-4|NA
CASIGQGKNIQYF
TGTGCCAGCATAGGTCAGGGTAAAAACATTCAGTACTTC
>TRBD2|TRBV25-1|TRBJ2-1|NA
CASRTSGNYNEQFF
TGTGCCAGCAGAACTAGCGGCAACTACAATGAGCAGTTCTTC
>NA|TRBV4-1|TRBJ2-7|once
CASSQDLLALRVF
TGCGCCAGCAGCCAAGACCTACTAGCCCTCCGCGTCTTC
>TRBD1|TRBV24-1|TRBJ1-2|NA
CATSQGVGYGYTF
TGTGCCACCAGCCAGGGGGTTGGGTATGGCTACACCTTC
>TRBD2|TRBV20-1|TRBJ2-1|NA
CSASMRKLAGVSEQFF
TGCAGTGCTAGTATGCGGAAACTAGCGGGAGTAAGTGAGCAGTTCTTC
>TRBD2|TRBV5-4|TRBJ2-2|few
CASSLAGAGVTGELFF
TGTGCCAGCAGCTTGGCCGGAGCGGGGGTCACCGGGGAGCTGTTTTTT
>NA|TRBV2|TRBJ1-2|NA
CASRTAGPGYTF
TGTGCCAGCAGAACCGCAGGGCCCGGCTACACCTTC
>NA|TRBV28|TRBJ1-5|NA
CASSTNPTAFSNQPQHF
TGTGCCAGCAGCACAAATCCGACAGCCTTTAGCAATCAGCCCCAGCATTTT
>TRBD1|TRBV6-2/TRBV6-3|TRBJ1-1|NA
CASSFETGTGRSTEAFF
TGTGCCAGCAGTTTTGAAACCGGGACAGGGAGGAGCACTGAAGCTTTCTTT
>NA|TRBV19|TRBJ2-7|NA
CASSIGGGPREQYF
TGTGCCAGTAGTATTGGAGGGGGCCCCCGCGAGCAGTACTTC
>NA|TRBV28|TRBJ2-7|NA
CASSLLDYEQYF
TGTGCCAGCAGTCTACTAGACTACGAGCAGTACTTC
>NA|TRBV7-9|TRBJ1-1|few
CASSSIRDLQEEAFF
TGTGCCAGCAGCTCAATACGGGACTTACAAGAGGAAGCTTTCTTT
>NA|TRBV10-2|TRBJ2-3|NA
CASSEMRGFLADTQYF
TGCGCCAGCAGTGAGATGAGGGGGTTCCTCGCAGATACGCAGTATTTT
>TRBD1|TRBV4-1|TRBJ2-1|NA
CASSQTGTGMYDEQFF
TGCGCCAGCAGTCAAACCGGGACAGGGATGTACGATGAGCAGTTCTTC
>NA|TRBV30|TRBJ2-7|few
CAWGRYEQYF
TGTGCCTGGGGCCGCTACGAGCAGTACTTC
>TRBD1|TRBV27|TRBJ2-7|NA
CASSLTGTGGGEQYF
TGTGCCAGCAGCTTAACCGGGACAGGGGGCGGCGAGCAGTACTTC
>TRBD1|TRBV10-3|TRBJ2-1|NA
CATQQGTGGWNEQFF
TGTGCCACCCAGCAAGGGACAGGGGGCTGGAATGAGCAGTTCTTC